This T cell receptor (beta chain) appears in the sequencing data of a study of CD8+ T cells in alopecia areata listed by TCRdb under 2018. The study in broad terms: The treated patients took part in an open-label pilot trial in which moderate-to-severe alopecia areata was treated with oral tofacitinib at 5 to 10 mg twice daily. The RNA source kit depended on sample type: the PAXgene miRNA kit for fixed scalp, the miRNeasy kit for PBMCs, and the RNeasy kit for mouse skin. Scalp clonality was compared across normal scalp (n=4), patchy alopecia areata scalp (n=8), and alopecia totalis/universalis scalp (n=8). Tofacitinib was given for 6 to 18 months, followed by 6 months of follow-up off drug to assess delayed response and recurrence. Human TCRbeta sequencing covered scalp tissue and sorted CD4+ and CD8+ peripheral blood T cells from patchy and totalis/universalis alopecia areata patients and healthy controls. TCRbeta CDR3 regions were amplified by immunoSEQ multiplex PCR using 35 Vbeta forward and 13 Jbeta reverse primers. In treated patients, disease severity was measured using the SALT score, which gives the percentage of scalp surface area affected. Patients on tofacitinib were biopsied at baseline and after 4 and 24 weeks of treatment, and several of the patients also had a later scalp biopsy. The study used high-throughput TCRbeta sequencing to examine T cell clonal expansion in alopecia areata, in both the C3H/HeJ mouse model and human patients.

General study outcomes and caveats: Shared TCR sequences between patients were less evident than in mice, which may be partly attributable to HLA diversity in the patient population. Scalp clonality and the number of expanded CD8+ clones among the top 100 scalp clones were significantly decreased by tofacitinib. Compared with normal scalp, lesional scalp, particularly in alopecia totalis/universalis, had higher clonality and more expanded CD8+ clones, which suggests antigenic drive. During tofacitinib treatment, many expanded lesional clones stuck around in both scalp and blood, and this persistence may partly explain why relapse happens after treatment is stopped. The treated cohort was small, with a single nonresponder, so links between baseline CD8+ expansion and response need larger studies. Scalp TCR repertoire analysis is complicated because resident alphabeta T cells in normal human skin are also sequenced, whereas mouse skin is dominated by gammadelta T cells.

This specimen's time point label, interpreted: around 22 weeks on oral tofacitinib. The treatment or condition label corresponds to: oral pan-JAK inhibitor, 5-10 mg twice daily. Lesional scalp punch biopsies and peripheral blood were collected from alopecia areata patients. PBMCs were isolated by density centrifugation and stained for CD3, CD4 and CD8, and CD4+ and CD8+ T cells were sorted on a FACSAria. The method was the immunoSEQ multiplex PCR assay. RNA was extracted from all samples and reverse transcribed into cDNA as template for TCR sequencing. First-strand cDNA was synthesized using SuperScript III with a 2:1 mix of oligo-dT and random hexamers. Amplification bias was assessed with a synthetic immune receptor repertoire, and residual bias was removed computationally. The authors' pipeline ran thus. Raw reads were preprocessed for error removal, and CDR3 was defined according to IMGT conventions as running from the conserved cysteine to phenylalanine. Clonality was computed by normalizing Shannon entropy by log2 of the number of productive unique TCRs and subtracting the result from 1. Whether each scalp clone was CD4 or CD8 was inferred by checking scalp TCRbeta sequences against the CD4 and CD8 repertoires from sorted blood. Sourced from immuneACCESS, this table was stored by TCRdb with only in-frame sequences that have V and J called. A share of the clones is absent; for the studies checked, an unresolved V gene accounts for under half, and the remainder has no known explanation. V and J calls and clone size are given by that table; D and trimming were obtained from the DNA. This sample gives approximately 210,000 clones in total; about three fifths of them show up just once. The ten largest clones capture approximately 1% of the sample.

This clone was observed a handful of times. Its recognized antigen is unknown. No much larger clonotype is one base removed from it; base qualities were not supplied. Unmatched junction bases come to 1, with V trimmed by 3 bases and J by 5 bases. Measured from the cysteine to the phenylalanine, the CDR3 is 14 residues long. Only the CDR3 portion is preserved as DNA: 42 bases, with reading frame beginning at the first base. Reading the germline V gene gives CDR1 SGHTA and CDR2 FQGNSA. This receptor was obtained from a human donor with alopecia areata. The chain couples TRBV7-2 to TRBJ1-6; the junction holds 7 bases that match TRBD1. Sequenced material: CD4+ T cells sorted from blood, taken at week 24, from a patient treated with tofacitinib. The CDR3 region: CASSFQGDNSPLHF. At the DNA level, the sequence is TGTGCCAGCAGCTTCCAGGGGGATAATTCACCCCTCCACTTT.